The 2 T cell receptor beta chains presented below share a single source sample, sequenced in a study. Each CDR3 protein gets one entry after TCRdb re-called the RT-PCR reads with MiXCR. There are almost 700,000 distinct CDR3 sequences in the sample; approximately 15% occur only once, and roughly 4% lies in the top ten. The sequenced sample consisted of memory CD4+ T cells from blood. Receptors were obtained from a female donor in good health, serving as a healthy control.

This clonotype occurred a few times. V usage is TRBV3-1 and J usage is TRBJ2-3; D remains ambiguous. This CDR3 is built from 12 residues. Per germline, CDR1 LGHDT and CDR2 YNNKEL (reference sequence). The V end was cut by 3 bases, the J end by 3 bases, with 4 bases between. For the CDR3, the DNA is TGTGCCAGCAGCCATTTGACAGATACGCAGTATTTT. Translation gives CASSHLTDTQYF.

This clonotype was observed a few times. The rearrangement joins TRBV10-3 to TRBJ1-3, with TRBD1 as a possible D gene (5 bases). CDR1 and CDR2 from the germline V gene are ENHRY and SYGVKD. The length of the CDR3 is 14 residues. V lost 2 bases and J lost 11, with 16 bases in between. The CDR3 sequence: CAISEQRTGDPIYF. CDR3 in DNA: TGTGCCATCAGTGAGCAAAGGACTGGGGACCCCATATATTTT.